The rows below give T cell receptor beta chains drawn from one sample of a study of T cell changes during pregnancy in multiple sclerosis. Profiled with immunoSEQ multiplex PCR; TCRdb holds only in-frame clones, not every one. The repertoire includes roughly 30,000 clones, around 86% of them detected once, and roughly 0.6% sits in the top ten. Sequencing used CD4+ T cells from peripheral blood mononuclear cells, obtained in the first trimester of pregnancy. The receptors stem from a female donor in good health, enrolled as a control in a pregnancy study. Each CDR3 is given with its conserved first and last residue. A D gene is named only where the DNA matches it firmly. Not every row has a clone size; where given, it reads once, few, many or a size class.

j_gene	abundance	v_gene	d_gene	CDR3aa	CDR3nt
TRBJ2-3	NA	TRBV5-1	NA	CASSSTAELRDTQYF	TGCGCCAGCAGCTCGACCGCTGAACTAAGGGATACGCAGTATTTT
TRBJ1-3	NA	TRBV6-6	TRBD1	CASTLDRVSGNTIYF	TGTGCCAGCACCTTGGACAGGGTCTCTGGAAACACCATATATTTT
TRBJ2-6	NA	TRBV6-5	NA	CASSTGGANVLTF	TGTGCCAGCAGTACCGGGGGGGCCAACGTCCTGACTTTC
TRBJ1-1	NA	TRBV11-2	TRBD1	CASSNWGKVSGGFTEAFF	TGTGCCAGCAGCAATTGGGGGAAGGTGTCAGGGGGCTTTACTGAAGCTTTCTTT
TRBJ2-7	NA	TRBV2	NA	CASMETFGYEQYF	TGTGCCAGCATGGAGACTTTCGGGTACGAGCAGTACTTC
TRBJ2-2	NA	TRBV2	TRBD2	CASVSGRATGELFF	TGTGCCAGCGTTAGCGGGAGGGCTACCGGGGAGCTGTTTTTT
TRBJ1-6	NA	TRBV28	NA	CATRVSGGNSPLHF	TGTGCGACCAGAGTTAGCGGAGGGAATTCACCCCTCCACTTT
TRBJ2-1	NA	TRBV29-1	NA	CSVDLYNEQFF	TGCAGCGTTGATCTATACAATGAGCAGTTCTTC
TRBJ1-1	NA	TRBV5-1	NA	CASSGQENTEAFF	TGCGCCAGCAGCGGGCAGGAGAACACTGAAGCTTTCTTT
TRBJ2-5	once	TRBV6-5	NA	CASSYTGRQAQETQYF	TGTGCCAGCAGTTACACTGGGAGACAGGCACAAGAGACCCAGTACTTC
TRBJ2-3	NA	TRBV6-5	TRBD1	CASSPKDRGDTQYF	TGTGCCAGCAGTCCCAAGGACAGGGGAGATACGCAGTATTTT
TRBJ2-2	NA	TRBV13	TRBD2	CASSPGTSGVGELFF	TGTGCCAGCAGCCCCGGTACTAGCGGGGTCGGGGAGCTGTTTTTT
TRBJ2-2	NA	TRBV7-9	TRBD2	CASSPRPSGENTGELFF	TGTGCCAGCAGCCCCCGGCCCAGCGGGGAGAACACCGGGGAGCTGTTTTTT
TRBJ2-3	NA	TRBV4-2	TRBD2	CASSQDGTSGVGSTDTQYF	TGTGCCAGCAGCCAAGACGGGACTAGCGGGGTCGGTAGCACAGATACGCAGTATTTT
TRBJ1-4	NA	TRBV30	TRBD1	CAWSNRDRGRGEKLFF	TGTGCCTGGAGTAACCGGGACAGGGGGCGCGGTGAAAAACTGTTTTTT
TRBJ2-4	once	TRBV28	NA	CASRKGLLTKNIQYF	TGTGCCAGCAGAAAGGGACTCCTAACCAAAAACATTCAGTACTTC
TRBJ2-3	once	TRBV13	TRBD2	CASSLGSGGSGPNTQYF	TGTGCCAGCAGCTTAGGGAGCGGGGGGTCAGGGCCAAATACGCAGTATTTT
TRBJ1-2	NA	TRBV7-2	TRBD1	CASSLARVGDRASYGYTF	TGTGCCAGCAGCTTAGCGAGGGTTGGAGACAGGGCTTCTTATGGCTACACCTTC
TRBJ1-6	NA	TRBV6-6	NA	CASSYGGLGSPLHF	TGTGCCAGCAGTTACGGCGGTCTGGGTTCACCCCTCCACTTT
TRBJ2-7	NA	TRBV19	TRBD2	CASSYRGAGSYEQYF	TGTGCCAGTAGTTATCGTGGAGCGGGAAGCTACGAGCAGTACTTC
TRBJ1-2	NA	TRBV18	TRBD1	CASSPAGTGGGYGYTF	TGTGCCAGCTCACCAGCCGGGACAGGGGGAGGATATGGCTACACCTTC
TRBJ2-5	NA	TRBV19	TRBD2	CASSSFGLGQETQYF	TGTGCCAGTAGCTCCTTCGGACTAGGCCAAGAGACCCAGTACTTC